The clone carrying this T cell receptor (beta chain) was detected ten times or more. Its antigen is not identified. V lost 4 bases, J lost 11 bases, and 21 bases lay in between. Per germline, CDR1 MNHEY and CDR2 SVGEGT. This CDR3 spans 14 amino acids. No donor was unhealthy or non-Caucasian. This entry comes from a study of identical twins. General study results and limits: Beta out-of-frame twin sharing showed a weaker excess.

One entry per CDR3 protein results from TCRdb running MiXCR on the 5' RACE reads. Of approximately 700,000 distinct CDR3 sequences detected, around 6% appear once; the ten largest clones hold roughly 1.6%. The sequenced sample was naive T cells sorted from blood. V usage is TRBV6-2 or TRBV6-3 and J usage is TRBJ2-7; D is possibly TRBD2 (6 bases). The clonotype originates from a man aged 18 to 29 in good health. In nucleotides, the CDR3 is TGTGCCAGCAGTTCAGACCTTATGCGGGAAAAAAAGTACTTC. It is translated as CASSSDLMREKKYF.